The T cell receptor beta chain described here comes from a study of spatial heterogeneity in lung cancer (dated by TCRdb to between 2018 and 2020). Describing the broader study: Beta-chain transcripts were consistently detected in greater numbers than alpha-chain transcripts, which likely reflected higher beta-chain transcript abundance. In tumor regions, TCR transcript counts showed a strong correlation with a T cell transcriptional module score from matched bulk RNA-seq. In the raw uncorrected reads, each unique combination of TCR and UMI appeared more than ten times on average. In non-small cell lung cancer, the study made a quantitative comparison of TCR alpha and beta repertoires among multiple tumor regions, matched nontumor lung and blood. Nonsynonymous mutation counts, determined by whole-exome sequencing of tumor tissue, were related to TCR repertoire features. Both alpha and beta chains were TCR-sequenced in 200 or so tumor regions, around 64 matched nontumor lung samples and 56 PBMC samples obtained at surgery. Overall results and qualifications from the work: TCR-seq coverage of tumor T cells was estimated at only roughly 7.7% for alpha chains and around 14% for beta chains. Confirming at a functional level the hypothesis that regional TCRs recognize regional mutations was considered to require additional single-cell paired TCR alpha and beta sequencing. The count of ubiquitous expanded TCRs correlated with the count of ubiquitous nonsynonymous mutations, and the count of regional expanded TCRs correlated with the count of regional nonsynonymous mutations. The tumor nonsynonymous mutation count correlated with the number of expanded intratumoral alpha and beta TCRs.

This clonotype was seen many times. It has no known antigen specificity. No much larger clonotype is one base removed from it; base qualities were not supplied. The library came from 5' RACE. The run used a NextSeq 500. To allow correction of PCR and sequencing errors, the TCR library protocol tagged every TCR cDNA molecule with a unique molecular identifier. On the study's bioinformatics: Decombinator tools were used for TCR identification, UMI-based error correction and CDR3 extraction. TCRs above a frequency of 2 per 1,000, corresponding to the top 1% of the tumor frequency distribution, were defined as expanded. Expanded tumor TCRs statistically deemed absent (corrected P<0.05) from at least one tumor region were classed as regional, and all other expanded tumor TCRs were classed as ubiquitous. Each repertoire was subsampled 100 times to 5,000 TCRs, after which Renyi diversity was computed with the R vegan package. To build CDR3 similarity networks, amino acid triplet string-kernel similarity was used, and CDR3s were connected when their pairwise similarity was above 0.82. TCRdb applied fastp at Q25 and MiXCR to the public reads, then kept only in-frame beta chains. Merged by CDR3 protein, the rows form single entries marked with the most common genes and DNA. The V and J calls here are based on TCRdb, not the publication. Across this sample there are around 2,000 distinct CDR3 sequences, with 1.1% seen only once. Of the sample, around 21% falls within the top ten clones.

Trimming leaves V shorter by 2 bases and J shorter by 2 bases, with the junction holding 13 bases beyond the gene matches. The germline V gene (reference sequence) sets CDR1 to LNHDA and CDR2 to SQIVND. From the cysteine through the phenylalanine, the CDR3 covers 19 amino acids. Of all the DNA, just the CDR3 is kept, 57 bases in frame from base 1. The time point label, read with the paper, signifies: sample taken at primary tumor resection. The donors were approximately 70 patients from the lung TRACERx cohort who had early-stage, untreated non-small cell lung cancer. Without any cell sorting, TCR sequencing was performed on whole RNA extracted either from tumor and nontumor lung tissue or from cryopreserved PBMC samples. A patient was chosen for TCR sequencing only when enough RNA was available from at least two tumor regions. Tumor and adjacent nontumor lung specimens were reviewed by a lung pathologist before selection.

This receptor was identified in a male donor with early-stage non-small cell lung cancer. Sample: lung tumor tissue, taken at surgery. Recombination linked TRBV19 to TRBJ2-5, with 11 junctional bases fitting TRBD2. The CDR3 amino acid sequence is: CASSIRGFAGTSGQETQYF. The DNA sequence is given as TGTGCCAGTAGTATACGGGGATTTGCCGGGACTAGCGGACAAGAGACCCAGTACTTC.